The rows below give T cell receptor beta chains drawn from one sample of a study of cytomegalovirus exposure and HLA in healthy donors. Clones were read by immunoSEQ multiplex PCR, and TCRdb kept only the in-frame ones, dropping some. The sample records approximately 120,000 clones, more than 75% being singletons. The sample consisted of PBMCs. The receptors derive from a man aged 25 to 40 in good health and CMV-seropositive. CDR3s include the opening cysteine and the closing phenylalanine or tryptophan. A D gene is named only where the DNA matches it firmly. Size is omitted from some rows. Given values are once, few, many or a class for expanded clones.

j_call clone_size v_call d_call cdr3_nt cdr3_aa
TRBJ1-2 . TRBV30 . TGTGCCTGGAGTTTGCAGTCGGGTGGCTACACCTTC CAWSLQSGGYTF
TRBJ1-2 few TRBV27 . TGTGCCAGCAGTTTAACTCGTGGGGGGGGAAATGGCTACACCTTC CASSLTRGGGNGYTF
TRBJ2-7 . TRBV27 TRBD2 TGTGCCAGCAGTTCAGCCTTGGGAGCGGGAGGCCCCCTGGGGCAGTACTTC CASSSALGAGGPLGQYF
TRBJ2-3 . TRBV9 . TGTGCCAGCAGCGTAAGGGAGTACAGCTCAGATACGCAGTATTTT CASSVREYSSDTQYF
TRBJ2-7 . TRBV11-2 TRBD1 TGTGCCAGCAGCGCTAGGACAGGACCCTACGAGCAGTACTTC CASSARTGPYEQYF
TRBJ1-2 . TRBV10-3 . TGTGCCATCAGTTCCCAACCGGAGGGCTACACCTTC CAISSQPEGYTF
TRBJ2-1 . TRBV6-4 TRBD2 TGTGCCAGCAGTGACCAGGCGGCGGGAGGGCTTCATGAGCAGTTCTTC CASSDQAAGGLHEQFF
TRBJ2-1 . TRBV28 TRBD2 TGTGCCAGCAGTTCTAGGGGGGTGACTAGCGGGAGTACTAGGTCCTACAATGAGCAGTTCTTC CASSSRGVTSGSTRSYNEQFF
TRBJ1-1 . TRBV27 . TGTGCCAGCAGTTTCGGAGCAAAGACTGAAGCTTTCTTT CASSFGAKTEAFF
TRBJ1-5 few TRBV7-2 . TGTGCCAGCAGCTTAGTACGGGGGGCAGGTCAGCCCCAGCATTTT CASSLVRGAGQPQHF
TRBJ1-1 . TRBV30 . TGTGCCTGCCACCTTCCGGGAGTGGGGGCTTTCTTT CACHLPGVGAFF
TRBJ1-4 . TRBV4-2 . TGTGCCAGCAGCTCGACCGGCTTGTACCAGGGGATCGACGAAAAACTGTTTTTT CASSSTGLYQGIDEKLFF
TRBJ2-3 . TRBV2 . TGTGCCAGCATACTGGCAGATACGCAGTATTTT CASILADTQYF
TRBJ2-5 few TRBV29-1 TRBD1 TGCAGCGTCAGGGGGATACAAGAGACCCAGTACTTC CSVRGIQETQYF
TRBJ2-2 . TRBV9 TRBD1 TGTGCCAGCACCGGGACAGGGGGTTTCACCGGGGAGCTGTTTTTT CASTGTGGFTGELFF
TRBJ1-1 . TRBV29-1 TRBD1 TGCAGCGTTCCTTTCAGGGGGCTGAACACTGAAGCTTTCTTT CSVPFRGLNTEAFF
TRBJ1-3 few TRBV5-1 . TGCGCCAGCAGCTCCAGGGGCGGCTCTGGAAACACCATATATTTT CASSSRGGSGNTIYF
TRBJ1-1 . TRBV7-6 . TGTGCCAGTCGACGGGGGGGGGACACTGAAGCTTTCTTT CASRRGGDTEAFF
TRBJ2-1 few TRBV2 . TGTGCCAGCAGTCGGACTCTGGAGCAGTTCTTC CASSRTLEQFF
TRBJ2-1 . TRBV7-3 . TGTGCCAGCAGCGGAGGGAGCTCCTACAATGAGCAGTTCTTC CASSGGSSYNEQFF
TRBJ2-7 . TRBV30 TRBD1 TGTGCCTGGGGGGACAGTTTTTGGCCGAGGGGCGAGCAGTACTTC CAWGDSFWPRGEQYF
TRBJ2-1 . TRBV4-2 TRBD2 TGTGCCAGCAGCCAAGTGAGGACTAGCGGGTCACAAACCGGGAATGAGCAGTTCTTC CASSQVRTSGSQTGNEQFF
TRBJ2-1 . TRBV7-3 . TGTGCCAGCAGCTTAAGGCGTTTGCGGGACCGCCCGGGTGAGCAGTTCTTC CASSLRRLRDRPGEQFF
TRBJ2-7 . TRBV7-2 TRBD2 TGTGCCAGCAGCGGGACTAGCGGGAGGGCCCAGTACTTC CASSGTSGRAQYF
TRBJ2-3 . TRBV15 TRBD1 TGTGCCACCAGCAGAGCCCCAGGGGGCGCGGGCACAGATACGCAGTATTTT CATSRAPGGAGTDTQYF
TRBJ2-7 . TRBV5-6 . TGTGCCAGCGGGATCGGGAGCTACGAGCAGTACTTC CASGIGSYEQYF
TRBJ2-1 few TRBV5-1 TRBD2 TGCGCCAGCAGCTTGGGCGGGGGAACATACAATGAGCAGTTCTTC CASSLGGGTYNEQFF
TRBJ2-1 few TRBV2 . TGTGCCAGCGGTTGGGACTCTCCTGGGAATGAGCAGTTCTTC CASGWDSPGNEQFF
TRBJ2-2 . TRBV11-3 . TGTGCCAGCAGCTTGAGCGGATCGAACACCGGGGAGCTGTTTTTT CASSLSGSNTGELFF
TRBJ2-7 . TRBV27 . TGTGCCAGCAGTTTTCCCCTAGGCGAGCAGTACTTC CASSFPLGEQYF
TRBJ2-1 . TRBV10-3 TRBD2 TGTGCCATCAGTGTGTTAGCGGGGAGCAATGAGCAGTTCTTC CAISVLAGSNEQFF
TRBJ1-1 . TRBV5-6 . TGTGCCAGCAGCTTGGTGGGGGCGAAAGCTTTCTTT CASSLVGAKAFF
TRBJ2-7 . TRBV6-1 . TGTGCCAGCAGTGAATACCAGGGGCAAGGGTACGAGCAGTACTTC CASSEYQGQGYEQYF
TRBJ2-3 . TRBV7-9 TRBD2 TGTGCCAGCAGCGTTAGCGGGAGTTCAGATACGCAGTATTTT CASSVSGSSDTQYF
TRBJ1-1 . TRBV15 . TGTGCCACCAGCAGGGCTTCAGGGATAACTGAAGCTTTCTTT CATSRASGITEAFF
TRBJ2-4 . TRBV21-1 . TGTGCCAGCAGCATTACCGGGAAAATGCGACTAGCCAAAAACATTCAGTACTTC CASSITGKMRLAKNIQYF
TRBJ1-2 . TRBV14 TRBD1 TGTGCCAGCTCCGCAGGGGGCGGCTACACCTTC CASSAGGGYTF
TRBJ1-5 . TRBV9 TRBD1 TGTGCCAGCAGCCCTGAGGCTGGGACAGGCAATCAGCCCCAGCATTTT CASSPEAGTGNQPQHF
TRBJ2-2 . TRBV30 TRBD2 TGTGCCTGGAGTGTACCCCTAGCGGGAAGGATGGGCACCGGGGAGCTGTTTTTT CAWSVPLAGRMGTGELFF
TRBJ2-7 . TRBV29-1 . TGCAGCGTCCCCCGGTCAGGTCGGGGCGAGCAGTACTTC CSVPRSGRGEQYF
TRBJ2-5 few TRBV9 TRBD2 TGTGCCAGCAGCCCTTGGAAACTAGCGGAAGAGACCCAGTACTTC CASSPWKLAEETQYF
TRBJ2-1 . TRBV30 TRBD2 TGTGCCTGGAGTGGCGGGAGCTCCTACAATGAGCAGTTCTTC CAWSGGSSYNEQFF
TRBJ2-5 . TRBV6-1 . TGTGCCAGCAGTGATGCTGCGGTCGAGACCCAGTACTTC CASSDAAVETQYF
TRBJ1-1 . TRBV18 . TGTGCCAGCTCAACAAGAGGGGGAACTGAAGCTTTCTTT CASSTRGGTEAFF
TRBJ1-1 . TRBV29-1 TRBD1 TGCAGCGTCAGGGGGCGGATGAACACTGAAGCTTTCTTT CSVRGRMNTEAFF
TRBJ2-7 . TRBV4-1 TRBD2 TGCGCCAGCAGCTCCCGGACTAGCGGGAGTTACGAGCAGTACTTC CASSSRTSGSYEQYF
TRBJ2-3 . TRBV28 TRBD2 TGTGCCAGCAGTTTAAGAGGACTAGCGGGAAAGCAGACACGCACAGATACGCAGTATTTT CASSLRGLAGKQTRTDTQYF
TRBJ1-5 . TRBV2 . TGTGCCAGCAGTAGGTCGGGGGATAGCAATCAGCCCCAGCATTTT CASSRSGDSNQPQHF
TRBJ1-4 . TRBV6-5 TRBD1 TGTGCCAGCAGTTTCGGACAGGGAAAAAATGAAAAACTGTTTTTT CASSFGQGKNEKLFF
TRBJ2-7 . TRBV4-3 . TGCGCCAGCAGCCAAGATCCAGGGGCGGGAGCTTCTGAGCAGTACTTC CASSQDPGAGASEQYF
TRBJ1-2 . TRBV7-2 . TGTGCCAGCAGCTTAGTTGGAGCACTAGGCCCTATGAGCTACACCTTC CASSLVGALGPMSYTF
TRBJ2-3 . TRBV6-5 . TGTGCCAGCAGTTACACGGCAGGGAGGTCAGATACGCAGTATTTT CASSYTAGRSDTQYF
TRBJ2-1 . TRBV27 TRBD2 TGTGCCAGCAGTACAGGGACTAGCGGTCTCTACAATGAGCAGTTCTTC CASSTGTSGLYNEQFF
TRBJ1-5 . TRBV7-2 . TGTGCCAGCAGCTTAGGGCCCCGGGACTTATGGTCCACGTGGGAGCCCCAGCATTTT CASSLGPRDLWSTWEPQHF